This T cell receptor (beta chain) came from a study of blood T cell repertoires in COVID-19. Across the study: PBMCs, B-cell-depleted T cells, or T cells provided the cDNA or gDNA that made up the material.

In the original processing: Amplification of reference gene primers provided the estimated nucleated cell counts. Sequenced by immunoSEQ multiplex PCR; TCRdb stores in-frame clones only, minus some. The DNA gave D and trimming, while V, J and clone size come from that table. The sample shows fewer than 200,000 clones, around 90% of them seen only once. The CDR3 consists of 15 residues. Per the germline V gene, CDR1 is SEHNR and CDR2 is FQNEAQ (reference sequence). Trimming cost V 4 bases and J 4 bases; bases outside gene matches: 7. This sequence was found in a woman aged 55 to 70 who had recovered from COVID-19. The chain carries TRBV7-9 and TRBJ2-5; 9 bases match TRBD1. The sample taken for sequencing was peripheral blood. CDR3: CASSSRTGVTETQYF. In DNA form, the CDR3 reads TGTGCCAGCAGCTCCCGGACAGGGGTGACAGAGACCCAGTACTTC. The full variable domain, completed using reference TRBV7-9 and TRBJ2-5, is DTGVSQNPRHKITKRGQNVTFRCDPISEHNRLYWYRQTLGQGPEFLTYFQNEAQLEKSRLLSDRFSAERPKGSFSTLEIQRTEQGDSAMYLCASSSRTGVTETQYFGPGTRLLVL.